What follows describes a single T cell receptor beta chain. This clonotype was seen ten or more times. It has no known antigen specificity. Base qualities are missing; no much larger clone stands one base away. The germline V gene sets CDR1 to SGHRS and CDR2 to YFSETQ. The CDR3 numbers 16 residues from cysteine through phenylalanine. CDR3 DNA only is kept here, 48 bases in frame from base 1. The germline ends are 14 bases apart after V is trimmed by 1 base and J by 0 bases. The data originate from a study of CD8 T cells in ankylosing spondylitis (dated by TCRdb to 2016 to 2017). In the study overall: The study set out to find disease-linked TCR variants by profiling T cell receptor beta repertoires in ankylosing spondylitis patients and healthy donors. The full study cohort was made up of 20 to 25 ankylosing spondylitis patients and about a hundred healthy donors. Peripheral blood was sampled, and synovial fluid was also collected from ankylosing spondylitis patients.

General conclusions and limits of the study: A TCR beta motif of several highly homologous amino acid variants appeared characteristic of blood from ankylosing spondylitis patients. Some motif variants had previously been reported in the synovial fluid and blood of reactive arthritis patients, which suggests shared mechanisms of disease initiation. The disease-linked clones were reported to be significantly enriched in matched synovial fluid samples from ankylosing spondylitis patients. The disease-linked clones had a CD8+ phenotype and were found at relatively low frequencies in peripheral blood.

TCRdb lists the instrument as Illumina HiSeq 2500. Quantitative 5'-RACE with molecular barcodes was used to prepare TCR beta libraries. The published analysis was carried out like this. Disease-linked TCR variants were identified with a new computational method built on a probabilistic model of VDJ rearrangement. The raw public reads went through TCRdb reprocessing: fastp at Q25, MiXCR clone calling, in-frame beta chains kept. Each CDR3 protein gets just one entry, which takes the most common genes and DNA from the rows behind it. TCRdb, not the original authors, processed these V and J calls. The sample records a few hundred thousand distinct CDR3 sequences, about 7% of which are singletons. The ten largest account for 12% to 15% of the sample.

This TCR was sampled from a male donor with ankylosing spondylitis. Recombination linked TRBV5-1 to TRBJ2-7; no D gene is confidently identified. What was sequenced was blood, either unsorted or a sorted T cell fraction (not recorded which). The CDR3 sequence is CASSLYSGSSSYEQYF. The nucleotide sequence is TGCGCCAGCAGCTTGTACTCAGGCTCAAGCTCCTACGAGCAGTACTTC.